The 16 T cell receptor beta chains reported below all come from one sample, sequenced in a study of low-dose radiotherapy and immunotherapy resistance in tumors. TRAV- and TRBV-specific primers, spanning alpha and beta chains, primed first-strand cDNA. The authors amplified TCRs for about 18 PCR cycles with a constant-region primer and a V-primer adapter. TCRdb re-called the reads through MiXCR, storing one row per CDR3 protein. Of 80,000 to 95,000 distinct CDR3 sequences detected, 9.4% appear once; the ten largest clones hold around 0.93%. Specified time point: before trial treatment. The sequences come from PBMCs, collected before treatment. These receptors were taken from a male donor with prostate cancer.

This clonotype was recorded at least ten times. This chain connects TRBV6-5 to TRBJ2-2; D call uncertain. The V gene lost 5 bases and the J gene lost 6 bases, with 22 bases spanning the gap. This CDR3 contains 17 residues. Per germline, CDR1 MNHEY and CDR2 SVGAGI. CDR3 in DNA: TGTGCCAGCAGTCGGTGGACGCCCGGGCTAGTCCCCGGGGAGCTGTTTTTT. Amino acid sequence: CASSRWTPGLVPGELFF.

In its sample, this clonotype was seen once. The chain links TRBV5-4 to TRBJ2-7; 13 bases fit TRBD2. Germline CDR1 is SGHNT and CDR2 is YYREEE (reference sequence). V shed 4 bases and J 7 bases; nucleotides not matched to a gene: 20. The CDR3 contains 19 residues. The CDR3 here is CASSPGASGGTSGTGEQYF. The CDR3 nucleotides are TGTGCCAGCAGCCCAGGGGCCAGCGGGGGGACTAGCGGGACGGGAGAGCAGTACTTC.

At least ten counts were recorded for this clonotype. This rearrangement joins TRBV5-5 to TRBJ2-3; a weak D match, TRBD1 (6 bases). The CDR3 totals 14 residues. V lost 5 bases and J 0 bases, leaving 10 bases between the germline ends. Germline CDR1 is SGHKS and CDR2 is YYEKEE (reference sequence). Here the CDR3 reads CASSLDRSTDTQYF. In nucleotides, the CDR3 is TGTGCCAGCAGTCTGGACAGAAGCACAGATACGCAGTATTTT.

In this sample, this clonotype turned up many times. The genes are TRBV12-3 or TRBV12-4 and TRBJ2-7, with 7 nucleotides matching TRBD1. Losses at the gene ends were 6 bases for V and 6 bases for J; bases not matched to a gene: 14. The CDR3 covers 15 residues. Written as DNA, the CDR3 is TGTGCCAGCAGCCGTCGGACAGGAGGAAAATCCGAGCAGTACTTC. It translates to CASSRRTGGKSEQYF.

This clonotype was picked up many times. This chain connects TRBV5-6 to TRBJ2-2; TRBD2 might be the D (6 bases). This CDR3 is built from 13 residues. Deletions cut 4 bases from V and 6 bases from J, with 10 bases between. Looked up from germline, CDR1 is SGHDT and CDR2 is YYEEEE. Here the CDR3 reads CASSMGGAGELFF. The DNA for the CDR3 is TGTGCCAGCAGCATGGGGGGAGCCGGGGAGCTGTTTTTT. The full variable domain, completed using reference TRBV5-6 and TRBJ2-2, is DAGVTQSPTHLIKTRGQQVTLRCSPKSGHDTVSWYQQALGQGPQFIFQYYEEEERQRGNFPDRFSGHQFPNYSSELNVNALLLGDSALYLCASSMGGAGELFFGEGSRLTVL.

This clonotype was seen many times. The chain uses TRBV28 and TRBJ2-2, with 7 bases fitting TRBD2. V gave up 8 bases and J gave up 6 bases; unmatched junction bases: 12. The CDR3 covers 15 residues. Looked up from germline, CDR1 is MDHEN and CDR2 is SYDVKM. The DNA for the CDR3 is TGTGCCAGCTTGGGGGGGGGAGCGGAGTCCGGGGAGCTGTTTTTT. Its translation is CASLGGGAESGELFF.

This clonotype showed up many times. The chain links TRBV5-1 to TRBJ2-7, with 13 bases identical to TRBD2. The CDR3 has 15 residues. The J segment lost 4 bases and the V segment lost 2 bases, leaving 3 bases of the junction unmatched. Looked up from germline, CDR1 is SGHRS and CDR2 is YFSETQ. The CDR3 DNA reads TGCGCCAGCAGCTTAAGGACTAGCGGGAGTTACGAGCAGTACTTC. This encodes CASSLRTSGSYEQYF. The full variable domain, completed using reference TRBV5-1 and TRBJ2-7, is KAGVTQTPRYLIKTRGQQVTLSCSPISGHRSVSWYQQTPGQGLQFLFEYFSETQRNKGNFPGRFSGRQFSNSRSEMNVSTLELGDSALYLCASSLRTSGSYEQYFGPGTRLTVT.

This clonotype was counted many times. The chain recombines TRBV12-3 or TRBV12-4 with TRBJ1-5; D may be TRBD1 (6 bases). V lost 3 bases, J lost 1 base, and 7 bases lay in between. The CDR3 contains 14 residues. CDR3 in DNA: TGTGCCAGCAGTTTTGGACAGAGCAATCAGCCCCAGCATTTT. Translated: CASSFGQSNQPQHF.

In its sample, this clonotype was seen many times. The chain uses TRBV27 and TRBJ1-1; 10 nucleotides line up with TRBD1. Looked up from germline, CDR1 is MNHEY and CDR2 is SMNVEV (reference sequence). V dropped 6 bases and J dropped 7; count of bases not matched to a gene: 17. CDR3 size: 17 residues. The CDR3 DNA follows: TGTGCCAGCAGGGTCTTGCCGGGGACAGGGGTGTCGGGTGAAGCTTTCTTT. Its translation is CASRVLPGTGVSGEAFF.

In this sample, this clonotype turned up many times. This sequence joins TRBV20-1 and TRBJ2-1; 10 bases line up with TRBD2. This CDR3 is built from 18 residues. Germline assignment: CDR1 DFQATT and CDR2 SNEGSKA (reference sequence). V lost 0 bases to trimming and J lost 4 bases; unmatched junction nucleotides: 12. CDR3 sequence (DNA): TGCAGTGCTAGAGATAGGTTTACTAGCGGGAACTTATACAATGAGCAGTTCTTC. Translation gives CSARDRFTSGNLYNEQFF.

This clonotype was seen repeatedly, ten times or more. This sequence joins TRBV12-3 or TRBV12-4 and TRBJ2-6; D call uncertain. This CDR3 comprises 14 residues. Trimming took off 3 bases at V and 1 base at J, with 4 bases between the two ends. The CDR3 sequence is CASSFTSGANVLTF. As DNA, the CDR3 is TGTGCCAGCAGTTTTACGTCTGGGGCCAACGTCCTGACTTTC.

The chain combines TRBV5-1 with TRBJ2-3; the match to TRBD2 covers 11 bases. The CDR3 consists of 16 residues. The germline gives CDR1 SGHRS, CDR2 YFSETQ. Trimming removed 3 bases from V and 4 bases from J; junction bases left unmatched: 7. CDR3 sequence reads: CASSSGLAEGADTQYF. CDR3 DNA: TGCGCCAGCAGCTCGGGACTAGCGGAGGGCGCAGATACGCAGTATTTT. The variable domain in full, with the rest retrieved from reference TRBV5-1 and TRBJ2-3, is KAGVTQTPRYLIKTRGQQVTLSCSPISGHRSVSWYQQTPGQGLQFLFEYFSETQRNKGNFPGRFSGRQFSNSRSEMNVSTLELGDSALYLCASSSGLAEGADTQYFGPGTRLTVL.

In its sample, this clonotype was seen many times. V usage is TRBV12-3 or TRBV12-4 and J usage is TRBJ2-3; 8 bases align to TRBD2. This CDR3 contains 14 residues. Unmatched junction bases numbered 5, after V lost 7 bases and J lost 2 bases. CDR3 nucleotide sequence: TGTGCCAGCACCCTAGCGGGCTACACAGATACGCAGTATTTT. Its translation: CASTLAGYTDTQYF.

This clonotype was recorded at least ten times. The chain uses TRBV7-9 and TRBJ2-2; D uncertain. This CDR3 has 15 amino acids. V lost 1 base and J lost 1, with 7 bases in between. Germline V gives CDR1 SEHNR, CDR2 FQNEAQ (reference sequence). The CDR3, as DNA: TGTGCCAGCAGCTTAGTTATGGGGAACACCGGGGAGCTGTTTTTT. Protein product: CASSLVMGNTGELFF.

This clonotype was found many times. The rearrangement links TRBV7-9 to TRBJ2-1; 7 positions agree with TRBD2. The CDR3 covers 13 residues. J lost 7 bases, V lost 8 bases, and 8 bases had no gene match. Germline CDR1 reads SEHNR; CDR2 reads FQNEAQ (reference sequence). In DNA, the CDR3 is TGTGCCAGCCCTTTTGGCGGGAGTAATGAGCAGTTCTTC. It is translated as CASPFGGSNEQFF.

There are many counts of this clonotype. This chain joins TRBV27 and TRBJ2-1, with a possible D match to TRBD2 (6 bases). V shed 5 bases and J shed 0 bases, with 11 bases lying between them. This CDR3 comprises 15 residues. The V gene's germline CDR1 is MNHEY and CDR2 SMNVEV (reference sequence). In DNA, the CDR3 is TGTGCCAGCAGTGTGGACGGGAGCTCCTACAATGAGCAGTTCTTC. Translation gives CASSVDGSSYNEQFF.